The 7 T cell receptor beta chains in this list originate from one sample, sequenced in a study of T cell changes during pregnancy in multiple sclerosis. The repertoire was sequenced with immunoSEQ multiplex PCR; TCRdb's copy has only in-frame clones and lacks some. The profile shows 40,000 or so clones, 85% to 90% of them singletons. The sample in question was CD4+ T cells from peripheral blood mononuclear cells, obtained before pregnancy. The receptors were gathered from a female donor with multiple sclerosis, enrolled in a pregnancy study.

The CDR3 sequence: CASSIGSTGSPLHF. In DNA, the CDR3 is TGTGCCAGTAGTATAGGGTCGACGGGTTCACCCCTCCACTTT. The V call is TRBV19, the J call TRBJ1-6; D call uncertain. Germline V gives CDR1 LNHDA, CDR2 SQIVND (reference sequence). Deletions cut 1 base from V and 9 bases from J, with 10 bases between. The CDR3 totals 14 residues.

The chain couples TRBV28 to TRBJ1-2, with 8 nucleotides matching TRBD1. J lost 4 bases, V lost 6 bases, and 7 bases had no gene match. The CDR3 runs to 14 residues. Germline values: CDR1 MDHEN, CDR2 SYDVKM. The CDR3: CASSPGQVFYGYTF. The CDR3 nucleotides are TGTGCCAGCAGCCCGGGACAGGTTTTCTATGGCTACACCTTC.

This clone was observed a handful of times. The rearrangement uses TRBV30 and TRBJ2-3, with 10 bases that match TRBD1. V was pared by 4 bases and J by 6 bases, with 7 bases of the junction left unmatched. The germline CDR1 and CDR2 sequences are GTSNPN and SVGIG (reference sequence). CDR3 length: 14 residues. The CDR3 region is CAWKKTGGGDTQYF. For the CDR3, the DNA is TGTGCCTGGAAAAAGACAGGGGGCGGGGATACGCAGTATTTT.

The V gene is TRBV30, the J gene TRBJ1-6, with D possibly TRBD1 on 6 matching bases. Germline lookup yields CDR1 GTSNPN and CDR2 SVGIG (reference sequence). The CDR3 has 15 residues. The V and J ends lost 5 bases and 3 bases respectively, with 14 bases between them. The CDR3: CAWGKQGSYNSPLHF. The CDR3 coding sequence is TGTGCCTGGGGGAAACAGGGAAGCTATAATTCACCCCTCCACTTT.

The V and J genes are TRBV29-1 and TRBJ1-6, with D unclear. The CDR3 spans 14 residues. V was trimmed by 7 bases and J by 5 bases, leaving 15 bases between them. Germline CDR1 and CDR2: SQVTM and ANQGSEA. The CDR3, as DNA: TGCAGCGCCAAACTTGGCCAGGATAATTCACCCCTCCACTTT. This sequence encodes CSAKLGQDNSPLHF.

This chain connects TRBV5-1 to TRBJ2-3, with 14 bases that match TRBD2. CDR3 size: 19 residues. CDR1 and CDR2 (germline): SGHRS, YFSETQ. With 4 bases clipped from V and 3 bases from J, the junction kept 13 bases outside the gene matches. The CDR3 DNA reads TGCGCCAGCAGCGGACCAGCCGGGACTAGCGGGGGAATAACAGATACGCAGTATTTT. It translates to CASSGPAGTSGGITDTQYF.

The chain carries TRBV6-5 and TRBJ1-2, with D unresolved. CDR1 is MNHEY, CDR2 SVGAGI, per germline. V lost 5 bases to trimming and J lost 4 bases, with 11 bases between them. This CDR3 spans 13 amino acids. The CDR3 sequence: CASSISRGYGYTF. The CDR3 coding sequence is TGTGCCAGCAGTATTAGCCGGGGCTATGGCTACACCTTC.